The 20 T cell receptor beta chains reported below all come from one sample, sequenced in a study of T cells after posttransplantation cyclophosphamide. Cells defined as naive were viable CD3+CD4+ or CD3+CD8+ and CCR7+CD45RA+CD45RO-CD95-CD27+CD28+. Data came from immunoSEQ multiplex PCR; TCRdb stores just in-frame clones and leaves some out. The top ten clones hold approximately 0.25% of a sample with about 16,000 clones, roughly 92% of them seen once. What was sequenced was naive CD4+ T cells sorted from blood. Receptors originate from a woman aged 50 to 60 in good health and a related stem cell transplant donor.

DNA of the CDR3: TGTGCCAGCCGTCGGCACGGGGTAAGGGATCGGAACACTGAAGCTTTCTTT. Protein sequence: CASRRHGVRDRNTEAFF. This chain links TRBV28 with TRBJ1-1; D unresolved. Trimming removed 8 bases from V and 1 base from J, with 23 bases in between. This CDR3 spans 17 amino acids. Germline lookup yields CDR1 MDHEN and CDR2 SYDVKM.

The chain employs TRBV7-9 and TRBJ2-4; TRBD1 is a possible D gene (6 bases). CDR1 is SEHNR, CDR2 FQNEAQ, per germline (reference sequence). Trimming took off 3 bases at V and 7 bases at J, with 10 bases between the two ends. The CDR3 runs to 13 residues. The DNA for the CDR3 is TGTGCCAGCAGCTTGATTCAGGGGAACATTCAGTACTTC. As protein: CASSLIQGNIQYF.

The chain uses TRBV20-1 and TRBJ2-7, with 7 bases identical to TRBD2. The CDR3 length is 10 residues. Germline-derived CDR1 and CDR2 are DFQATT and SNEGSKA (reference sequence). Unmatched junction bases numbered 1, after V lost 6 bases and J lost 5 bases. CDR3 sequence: CSAAGNEQYF. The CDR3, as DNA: TGCAGTGCAGCGGGAAACGAGCAGTACTTC.

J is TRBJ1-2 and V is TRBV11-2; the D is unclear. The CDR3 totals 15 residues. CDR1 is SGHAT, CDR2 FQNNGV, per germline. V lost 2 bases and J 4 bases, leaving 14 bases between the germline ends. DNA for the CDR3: TGTGCCAGCAGCTTATCGGGTCCCGATGTCTATGGCTACACCTTC. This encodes CASSLSGPDVYGYTF.

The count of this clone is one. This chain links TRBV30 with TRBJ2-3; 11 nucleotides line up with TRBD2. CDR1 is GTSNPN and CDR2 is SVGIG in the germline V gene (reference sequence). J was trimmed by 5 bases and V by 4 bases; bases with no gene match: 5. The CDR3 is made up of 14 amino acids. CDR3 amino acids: CAWTLAGVVDTQYF. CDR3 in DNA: TGTGCCTGGACACTAGCGGGAGTGGTAGATACGCAGTATTTT.

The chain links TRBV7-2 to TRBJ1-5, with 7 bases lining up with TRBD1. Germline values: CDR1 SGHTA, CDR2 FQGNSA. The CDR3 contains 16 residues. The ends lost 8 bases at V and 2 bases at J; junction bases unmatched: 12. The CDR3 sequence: CASRRQGFAGNQPQHF. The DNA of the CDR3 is TGTGCCAGCCGACGACAGGGATTTGCGGGCAATCAGCCCCAGCATTTT.

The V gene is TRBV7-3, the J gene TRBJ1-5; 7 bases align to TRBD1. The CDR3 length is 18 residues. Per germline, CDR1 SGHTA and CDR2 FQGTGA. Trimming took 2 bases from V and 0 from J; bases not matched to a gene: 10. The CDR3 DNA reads TGTGCCAGCAGCTTAGGAAGGGGGCCTTGGGATAGCAATCAGCCCCAGCATTTT. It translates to CASSLGRGPWDSNQPQHF.

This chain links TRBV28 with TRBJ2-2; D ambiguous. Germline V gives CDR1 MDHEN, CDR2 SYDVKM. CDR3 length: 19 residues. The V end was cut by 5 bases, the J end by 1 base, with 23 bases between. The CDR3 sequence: CASSPRTWYGHQNTGELFF. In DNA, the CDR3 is TGTGCCAGCAGTCCCCGTACCTGGTACGGTCACCAGAACACCGGGGAGCTGTTTTTT.

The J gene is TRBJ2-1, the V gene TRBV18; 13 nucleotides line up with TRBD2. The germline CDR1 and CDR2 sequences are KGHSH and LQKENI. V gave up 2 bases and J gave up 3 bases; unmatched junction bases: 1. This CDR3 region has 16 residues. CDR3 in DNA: TGTGCCAGCTCACCAGGGACTAGCGGGATCTACAATGAGCAGTTCTTC. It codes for CASSPGTSGIYNEQFF.

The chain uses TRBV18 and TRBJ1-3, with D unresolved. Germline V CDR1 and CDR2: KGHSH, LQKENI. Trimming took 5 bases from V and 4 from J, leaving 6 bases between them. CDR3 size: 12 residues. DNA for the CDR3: TGTGCCAGCTCAGGGCTCGGAAACACCATATATTTT. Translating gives CASSGLGNTIYF.

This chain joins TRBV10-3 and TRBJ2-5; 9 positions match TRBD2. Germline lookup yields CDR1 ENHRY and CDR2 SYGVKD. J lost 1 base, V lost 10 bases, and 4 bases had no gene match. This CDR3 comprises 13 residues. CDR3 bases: TGTGCCACGGCGACTAGCGGCCAAGAGACCCAGTACTTC. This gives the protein CATATSGQETQYF.

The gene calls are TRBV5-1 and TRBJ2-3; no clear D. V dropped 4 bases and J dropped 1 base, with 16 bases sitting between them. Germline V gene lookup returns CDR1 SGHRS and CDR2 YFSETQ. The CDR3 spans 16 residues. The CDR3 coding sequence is TGCGCCAGCAGCCCACGAGACAACAAGGGCACAGATACGCAGTATTTT. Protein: CASSPRDNKGTDTQYF.

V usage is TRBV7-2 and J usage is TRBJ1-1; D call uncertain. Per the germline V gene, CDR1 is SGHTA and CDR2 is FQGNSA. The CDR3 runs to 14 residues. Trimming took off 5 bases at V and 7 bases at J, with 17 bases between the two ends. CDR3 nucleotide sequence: TGTGCCAGCAGCCTTCAAAGCGGAGGCCTTGAAGCTTTCTTT. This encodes CASSLQSGGLEAFF.

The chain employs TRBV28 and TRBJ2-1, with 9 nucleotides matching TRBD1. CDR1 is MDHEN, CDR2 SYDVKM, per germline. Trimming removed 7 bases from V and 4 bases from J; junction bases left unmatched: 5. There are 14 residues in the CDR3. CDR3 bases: TGTGCCAGCATCGGGGGGACAGGGTACAATGAGCAGTTCTTC. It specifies CASIGGTGYNEQFF.

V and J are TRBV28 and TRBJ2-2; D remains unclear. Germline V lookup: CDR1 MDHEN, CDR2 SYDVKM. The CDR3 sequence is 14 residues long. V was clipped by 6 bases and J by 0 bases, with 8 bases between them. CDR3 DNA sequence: TGTGCCAGCAGCAGACATTCGAACACCGGGGAGCTGTTTTTT. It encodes CASSRHSNTGELFF.

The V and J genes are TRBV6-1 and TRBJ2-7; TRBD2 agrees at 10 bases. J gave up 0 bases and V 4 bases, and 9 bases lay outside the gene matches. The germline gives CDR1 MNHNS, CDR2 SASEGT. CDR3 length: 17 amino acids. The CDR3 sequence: CASSARGSGRSSYEQYF. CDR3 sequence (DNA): TGTGCCAGCAGTGCCAGAGGTAGCGGGAGGAGCTCCTACGAGCAGTACTTC.

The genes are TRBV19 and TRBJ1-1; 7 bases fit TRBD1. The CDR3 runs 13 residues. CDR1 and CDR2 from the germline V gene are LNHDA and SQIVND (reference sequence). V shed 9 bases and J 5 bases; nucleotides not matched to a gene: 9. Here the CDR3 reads CASQRQGGTEAFF. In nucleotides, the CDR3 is TGTGCCAGCCAGAGACAGGGAGGTACTGAAGCTTTCTTT.

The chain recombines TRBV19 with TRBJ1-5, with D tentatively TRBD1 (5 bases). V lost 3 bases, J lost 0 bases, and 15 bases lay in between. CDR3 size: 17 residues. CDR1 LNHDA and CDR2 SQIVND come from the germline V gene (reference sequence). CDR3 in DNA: TGTGCCAGTAGTATCAGTTTCAGGGCTTATAGCAATCAGCCCCAGCATTTT. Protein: CASSISFRAYSNQPQHF.

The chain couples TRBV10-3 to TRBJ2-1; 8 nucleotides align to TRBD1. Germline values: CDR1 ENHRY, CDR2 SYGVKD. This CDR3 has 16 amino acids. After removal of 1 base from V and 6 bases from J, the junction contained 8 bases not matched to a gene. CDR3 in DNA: TGTGCCATCAGTGAGTACCTAGGGGACAGGCGCAATGAGCAGTTCTTC. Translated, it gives CAISEYLGDRRNEQFF.

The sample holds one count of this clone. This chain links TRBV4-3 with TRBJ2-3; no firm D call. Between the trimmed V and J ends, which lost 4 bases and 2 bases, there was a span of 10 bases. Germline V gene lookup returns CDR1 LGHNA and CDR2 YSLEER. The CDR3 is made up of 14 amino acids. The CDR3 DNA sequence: TGCGCCAGCAGCCCCCTACTTTCCACAGATACGCAGTATTTT. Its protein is CASSPLLSTDTQYF.